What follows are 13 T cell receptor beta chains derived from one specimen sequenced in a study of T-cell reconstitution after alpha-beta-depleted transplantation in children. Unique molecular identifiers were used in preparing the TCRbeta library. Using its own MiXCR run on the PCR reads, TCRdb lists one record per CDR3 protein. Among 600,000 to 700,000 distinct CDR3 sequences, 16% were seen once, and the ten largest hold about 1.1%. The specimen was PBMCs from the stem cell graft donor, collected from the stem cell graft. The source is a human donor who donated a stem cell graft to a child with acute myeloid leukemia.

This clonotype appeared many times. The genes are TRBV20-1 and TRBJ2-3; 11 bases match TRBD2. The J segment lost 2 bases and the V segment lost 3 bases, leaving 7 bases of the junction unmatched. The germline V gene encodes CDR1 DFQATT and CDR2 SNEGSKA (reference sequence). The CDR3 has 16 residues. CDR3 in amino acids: CSARFTSGGPTDTQYF. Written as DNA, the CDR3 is TGCAGTGCTAGGTTCACTAGCGGGGGACCCACAGATACGCAGTATTTT.

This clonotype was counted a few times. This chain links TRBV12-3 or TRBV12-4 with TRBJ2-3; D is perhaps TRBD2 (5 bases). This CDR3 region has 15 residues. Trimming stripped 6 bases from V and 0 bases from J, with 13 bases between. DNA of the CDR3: TGTGCCAGCAGCCCATCGAGGACTAGCACAGATACGCAGTATTTT. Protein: CASSPSRTSTDTQYF.

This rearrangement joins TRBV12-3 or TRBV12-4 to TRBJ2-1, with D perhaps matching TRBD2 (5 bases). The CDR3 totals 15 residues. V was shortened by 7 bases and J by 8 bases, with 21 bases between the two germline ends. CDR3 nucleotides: TGTGCCAGCATTTCCCTTGGGAGTCCAAGCGATGAGCAGTTCTTC. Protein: CASISLGSPSDEQFF.

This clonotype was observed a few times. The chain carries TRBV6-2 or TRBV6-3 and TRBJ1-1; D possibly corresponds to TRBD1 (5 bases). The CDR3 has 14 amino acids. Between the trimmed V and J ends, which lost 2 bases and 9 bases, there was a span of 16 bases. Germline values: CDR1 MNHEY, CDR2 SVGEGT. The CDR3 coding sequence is TGTGCCAGCAGTTACGAGGACATTCGCCAGAAAGCTTTCTTT. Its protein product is CASSYEDIRQKAFF.

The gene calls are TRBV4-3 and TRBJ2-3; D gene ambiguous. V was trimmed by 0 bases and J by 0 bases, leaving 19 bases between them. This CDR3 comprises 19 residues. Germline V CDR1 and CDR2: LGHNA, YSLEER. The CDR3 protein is CASSQDHFRHPASTDTQYF. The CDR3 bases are TGCGCCAGCAGCCAAGATCACTTTCGACACCCAGCCAGCACAGATACGCAGTATTTT.

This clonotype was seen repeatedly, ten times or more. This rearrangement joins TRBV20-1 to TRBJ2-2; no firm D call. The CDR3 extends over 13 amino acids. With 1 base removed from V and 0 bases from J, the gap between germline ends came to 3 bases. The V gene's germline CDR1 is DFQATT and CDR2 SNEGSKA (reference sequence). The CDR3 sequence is CSARVPNTGELFF. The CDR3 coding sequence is TGCAGTGCTAGAGTCCCGAACACCGGGGAGCTGTTTTTT.

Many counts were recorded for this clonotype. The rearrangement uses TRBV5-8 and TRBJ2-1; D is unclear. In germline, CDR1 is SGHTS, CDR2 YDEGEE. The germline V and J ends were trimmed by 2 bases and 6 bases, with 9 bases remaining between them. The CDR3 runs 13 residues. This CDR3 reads CASSLKGSNEQFF. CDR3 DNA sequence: TGTGCCAGCAGCTTAAAGGGAAGCAATGAGCAGTTCTTC. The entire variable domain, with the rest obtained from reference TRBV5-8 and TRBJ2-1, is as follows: EAGVTQSPTHLIKTRGQQATLRCSPISGHTSVYWYQQALGLGLQFLLWYDEGEERNRGNFPPRFSGRQFPNYSSELNVNALELEDSALYLCASSLKGSNEQFFGPGTRLTVL.

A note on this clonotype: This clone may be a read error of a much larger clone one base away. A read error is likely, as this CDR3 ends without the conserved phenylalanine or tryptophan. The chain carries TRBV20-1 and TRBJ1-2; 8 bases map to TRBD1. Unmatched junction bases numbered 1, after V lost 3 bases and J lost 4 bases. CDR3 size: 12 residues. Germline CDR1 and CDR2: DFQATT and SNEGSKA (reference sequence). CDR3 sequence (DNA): TGCAGTGCTAGGGGGACAGGCTATGGCTACACCATC. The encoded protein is CSARGTGYGYTI.

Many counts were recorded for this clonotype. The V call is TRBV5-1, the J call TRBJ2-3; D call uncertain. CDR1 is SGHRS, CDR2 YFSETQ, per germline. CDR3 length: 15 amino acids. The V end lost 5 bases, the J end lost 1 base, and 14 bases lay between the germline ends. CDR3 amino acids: CASRRDGGRTDTQYF. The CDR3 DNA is TGCGCCAGCAGACGAGACGGCGGACGCACAGATACGCAGTATTTT.

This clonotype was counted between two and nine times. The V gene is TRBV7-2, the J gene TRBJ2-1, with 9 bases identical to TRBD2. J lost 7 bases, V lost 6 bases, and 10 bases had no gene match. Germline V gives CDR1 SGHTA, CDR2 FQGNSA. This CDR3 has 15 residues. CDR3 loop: CASSSGTSFGNEQFF. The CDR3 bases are TGTGCCAGCAGTTCCGGGACTAGCTTTGGGAATGAGCAGTTCTTC. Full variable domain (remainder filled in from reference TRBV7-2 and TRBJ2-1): GAGVSQSPSNKVTEKGKDVELRCDPISGHTALYWYRQSLGQGLEFLIYFQGNSAPDKSGLPSDRFSAERTGGSVSTLTIQRTQQEDSAVYLCASSSGTSFGNEQFFGPGTRLTVL.

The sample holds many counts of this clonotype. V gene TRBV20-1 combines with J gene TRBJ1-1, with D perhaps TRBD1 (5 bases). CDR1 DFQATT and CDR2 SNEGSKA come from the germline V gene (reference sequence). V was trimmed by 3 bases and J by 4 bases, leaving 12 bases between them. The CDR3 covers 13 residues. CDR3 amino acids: CSASRGRGTEAFF. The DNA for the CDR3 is TGCAGTGCTAGTAGGGGCAGAGGCACTGAAGCTTTCTTT.

The CDR3 nucleotides are TGTGCCAGCAGCTTCCAAACGGGTGGAACCACTGAAGCTTTCTTT. Amino acids: CASSFQTGGTTEAFF. This rearrangement joins TRBV7-9 to TRBJ1-1, with D hard to call. Germline V lookup: CDR1 SEHNR, CDR2 FQNEAQ (reference sequence). The germline V and J ends were trimmed by 3 bases and 4 bases, with 15 bases remaining between them. The CDR3 is made up of 15 amino acids.

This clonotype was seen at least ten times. The CDR3 coding sequence is TGTGCCATCAGTCAAACAGGGGTCGATGAGCAGTTCTTC. Amino acid sequence: CAISQTGVDEQFF. This chain uses TRBV10-3 with TRBJ2-1; 7 nucleotides agree with TRBD1. Germline trimming cut 5 bases from V and 8 bases from J; bases unmatched to any gene: 6. The CDR3 is 13 amino acids. CDR1 is ENHRY and CDR2 is SYGVKD in the germline V gene.